This TCR beta chain is from a study of blood T cell repertoires in COVID-19. The method was immunoSEQ multiplex PCR; TCRdb's version includes in-frame clones alone and lacks a portion of them. The sample includes about 400,000 clones, approximately 86% of them seen just once. Germline-derived CDR1 and CDR2 are LNHDA and SQIVND (reference sequence). The CDR3 length is 15 residues. V was trimmed by 11 bases and J by 1 base, leaving 20 bases between them. This rearrangement joins TRBV19 to TRBJ1-1; D call uncertain. The receptor was isolated from a middle-aged woman with acute COVID-19. Sequencing was performed on PBMCs or T cells enriched from blood (not recorded which). CDR3 nucleotide sequence: TGTGCCTCTCACTACCGGAGTCCAAAGAACACTGAAGCTTTCTTT. Translation: CASHYRSPKNTEAFF. The whole variable domain, filled in from reference TRBV19 and TRBJ1-1, reads DGGITQSPKYLFRKEGQNVTLSCEQNLNHDAMYWYRQDPGQGLRLIYYSQIVNDFQKGDIAEGYSVSREKKESFPLTVTSAQKNPTAFYLCASHYRSPKNTEAFFGQGTRLTVV.